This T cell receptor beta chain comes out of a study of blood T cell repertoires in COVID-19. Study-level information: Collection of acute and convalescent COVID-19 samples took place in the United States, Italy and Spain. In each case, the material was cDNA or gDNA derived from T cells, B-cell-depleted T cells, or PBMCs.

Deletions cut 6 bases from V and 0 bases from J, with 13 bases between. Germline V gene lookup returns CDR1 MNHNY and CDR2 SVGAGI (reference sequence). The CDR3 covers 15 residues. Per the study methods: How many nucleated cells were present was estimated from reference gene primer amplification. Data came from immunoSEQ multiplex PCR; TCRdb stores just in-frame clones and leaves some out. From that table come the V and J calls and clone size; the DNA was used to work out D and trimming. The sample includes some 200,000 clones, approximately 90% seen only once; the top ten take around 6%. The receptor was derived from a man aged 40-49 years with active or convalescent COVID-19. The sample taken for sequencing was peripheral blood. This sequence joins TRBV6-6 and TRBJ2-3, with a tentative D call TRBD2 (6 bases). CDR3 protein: CASSRDSSSTDTQYF. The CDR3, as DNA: TGTGCCAGCAGCAGGGACTCGTCGAGCACAGATACGCAGTATTTT.